This T cell receptor beta chain was identified during a study of blood T cell repertoires in COVID-19. Study summary: T cells, B-cell-depleted T cells, or PBMCs provided the cDNA or gDNA that served as material.

The ends lost 4 bases at V and 0 bases at J; junction bases unmatched: 7. The CDR3 is made up of 16 amino acids. Germline V gives CDR1 LGHDT, CDR2 YNNKEL (reference sequence). TCRdb keeps only in-frame clones here, not all; method: immunoSEQ multiplex PCR. The table has about 370,000 clones, roughly nine tenths seen once. Sequenced: PBMCs or T cells enriched from blood (not recorded which). This sequence joins TRBV3-1 (or the pseudogene TRBV3-2) and TRBJ2-5; 8 bases line up with TRBD2. This TCR was recovered from a young man who had recovered from COVID-19. CDR3 sequence reads: CASSPTSGGYQETQYF. DNA of the CDR3: TGTGCCAGCAGCCCCACTAGCGGAGGGTACCAAGAGACCCAGTACTTC.